Listed here are 10 T cell receptor beta chains from one sample, sequenced in a study of T cell repertoires in cytomegalovirus infection. TCRdb redid the calling of the reads with MiXCR, one entry per CDR3 protein. Of fewer than 350,000 distinct CDR3 sequences listed, about 28% are singletons. Their antigen targets remain unknown. The specimen comprised cultured PBMCs, sampled from culture after CMV antigen stimulation. The receptors originated from a human donor in good health (CMV status not recorded). Some clones in this sample may be carry-over from other donors' samples.

Comments on this clonotype: A much bigger clone sits one base away, suggesting this may be a read error. The chain combines TRBV7-6 with TRBJ2-1, with 8 bases matching TRBD2. The CDR3 length is 14 residues. Germline assignment: CDR1 SGHVS and CDR2 FNYEAQ. The CDR3 DNA sequence: TGTACCAGCAGCACCTGGACTAGCTCCAATGAGCAGTTCTTC. Translation gives CTSSTWTSSNEQFF. The variable domain in full, completed from reference TRBV7-6 and TRBJ2-1, reads GAGVSQSPRYKVTKRGQDVALRCDPISGHVSLYWYRQALGQGPEFLTYFNYEAQQDKSGLPNDRFSAERPEGSISTLTIQRTEQRDSAMYRCTSSTWTSSNEQFFGPGTRLTVL.

This clonotype was found many times. The CDR3 sequence: CASSRTGYEQYF. DNA for the CDR3: TGTGCCAGCAGCCGGACTGGCTACGAGCAGTACTTC. J is TRBJ2-7 and V is TRBV6-5, with D possibly TRBD2 on 5 matching bases. From germline, CDR1 is MNHEY and CDR2 SVGAGI. The CDR3 runs to 12 residues. With 6 bases removed from V and 3 bases from J, the gap between germline ends came to 9 bases.

This clonotype has at least ten counts. The V and J genes are TRBV19 and TRBJ1-1; D gene unclear. V was trimmed by 6 bases and J by 1 base, leaving 6 bases between them. This CDR3 spans 12 amino acids. The germline gives CDR1 LNHDA, CDR2 SQIVND (reference sequence). DNA for the CDR3: TGTGCCAGTAGGTCGGGGAACACTGAAGCTTTCTTT. Translating gives CASRSGNTEAFF.

V and J are TRBV18 and TRBJ1-5; D gene uncertain. Deletions cut 2 bases from V and 6 bases from J, with 8 bases between. The CDR3 runs to 13 residues. CDR1 and CDR2 (germline): KGHSH, LQKENI. The CDR3 nucleotides read TGTGCCAGCTCACCAGACATGGCTCAGCCCCAGCATTTT. It specifies CASSPDMAQPQHF.

The rearrangement joins TRBV2 to TRBJ1-3; the D is unclear. Trimming cost V 4 bases and J 2 bases, with 15 bases left between them. The CDR3 runs 16 residues. CDR1 SNHLY and CDR2 FYNNEI come from the germline V gene. The chain's CDR3 is CASSVVPRLTGNTIYF. CDR3 nucleotides: TGTGCCAGCAGTGTTGTTCCGCGACTAACTGGAAACACCATATATTTT.

The V gene is TRBV30, the J gene TRBJ2-7; 10 bases align to TRBD1. CDR1 is GTSNPN, CDR2 SVGIG, per germline (reference sequence). Trimming removed 0 bases from V and 6 bases from J; junction bases left unmatched: 5. CDR3 size: 14 residues. The CDR3 region has the DNA TGTGCCTGGAGTGTAGGGACAGGGGTCTCCGAGCAGTACTTC. Residues: CAWSVGTGVSEQYF.

The chain is built from TRBV12-3 or TRBV12-4 and TRBJ2-2; D not resolved. The CDR3 has 15 residues. Trimming took off 6 bases at V and 5 bases at J, with 16 bases between the two ends. The CDR3 loop reads CASRALRIRTGELFF. The CDR3 DNA sequence: TGTGCCAGCAGAGCTTTGCGGATTCGGACCGGGGAGCTGTTTTTT.

The J gene is TRBJ2-7, the V gene TRBV2; D is unresolved. Trimming removed 7 bases at V and 0 bases at J, with 10 bases between. This CDR3 spans 13 amino acids. Germline CDR1 SNHLY, CDR2 FYNNEI. The DNA of the CDR3 is TGTGCCAGCATGGCAGAGTCCTCCTACGAGCAGTACTTC. It translates to CASMAESSYEQYF.

This clonotype showed up just a few times. J is TRBJ2-2 and V is TRBV5-1; 9 positions agree with TRBD1. CDR1 and CDR2 (germline): SGHRS, YFSETQ. CDR3 length: 18 amino acids. The J segment lost 0 bases and the V segment lost 1 base, leaving 7 bases of the junction unmatched. The CDR3 region is CASSLRRTGAANTGELFF. The CDR3 nucleotides are TGCGCCAGCAGCTTGCGTCGGACAGGGGCCGCGAACACCGGGGAGCTGTTTTTT.

The chain recombines TRBV6-6 with TRBJ1-1; 7 nucleotides agree with TRBD1. CDR1 and CDR2 from the germline V gene are MNHNY and SVGAGI (reference sequence). There are 15 residues in the CDR3. V shed 5 bases and J 1 base; nucleotides not matched to a gene: 7. CDR3 region: CASSPPTGPNTEAFF. In DNA, the CDR3 is TGTGCCAGCAGTCCACCGACAGGGCCGAACACTGAAGCTTTCTTT.